This TCR beta chain was identified in a study of blood T cell repertoires in COVID-19. Background on the study: Acute and convalescent COVID-19 samples came from the United States, Italy and Spain. The analysed material was cDNA or gDNA that came from T cells, B-cell-depleted T cells, or PBMCs.

Sequencing was performed with immunoSEQ multiplex PCR; in TCRdb, only in-frame clones are kept and a portion is missing. The sample yields about 68,000 clones, over 70% seen once. This clone was recorded only once. V was shortened by 2 bases and J by 9 bases, with 11 bases between the two germline ends. CDR3 length: 14 amino acids. Per germline, CDR1 SGHVS and CDR2 FQNEAQ. This receptor was identified in a human donor in a cohort sampled during active COVID-19. The sample comprised peripheral blood. V usage is TRBV7-8 and J usage is TRBJ1-6; possibly TRBD1 for D (5 bases). The CDR3 DNA reads as TGTGCCAGCAGCTTATCGGGGCGGGGTTCACCCCTCCACTTT. It codes for CASSLSGRGSPLHF.